The 10 T cell receptor beta chains below all came from one sample that was sequenced in a study of T cell responses to AZD1222 COVID-19 vaccine. TCRdb's copy holds only in-frame clones and misses some; the assay was immunoSEQ multiplex PCR. The table has 95,000 to 150,000 clones, 70% to 90% seen once. The specimen comprised peripheral blood, sampled on day 0 of AZD1222 vaccination. The receptor set was obtained from an adult in good health.

This sequence joins TRBV5-6 and TRBJ1-2; possibly TRBD1 for D (5 bases). The CDR3 covers 14 residues. CDR1 is SGHDT and CDR2 is YYEEEE in the germline V gene. V was clipped by 4 bases and J by 5 bases, with 15 bases between them. CDR3 sequence: CASSPGRGVYGYTF. CDR3 nucleotide sequence: TGTGCCAGCAGCCCAGGGCGGGGGGTTTATGGCTACACCTTC.

The rearrangement uses TRBV7-3 and TRBJ2-1, with D unresolved. Germline V CDR1 and CDR2: SGHTA, FQGTGA. The V end was cut by 1 base, the J end by 5 bases, with 9 bases between. This CDR3 spans 14 amino acids. CDR3 coding DNA: TGTGCCAGCAGCTTAAGTGTGGGCAACAATGAGCAGTTCTTC. The encoded protein is CASSLSVGNNEQFF.

This clone was detected once. The chain carries TRBV29-1 and TRBJ1-5, with TRBD1 matching 7 bases. V dropped 4 bases and J dropped 2; count of bases not matched to a gene: 2. Germline V gene lookup returns CDR1 SQVTM and CDR2 ANQGSEA. The CDR3 runs 13 residues. The CDR3 region is CSVGGTGNQPQHF. As DNA, the CDR3 is TGCAGCGTTGGAGGGACAGGCAATCAGCCCCAGCATTTT.

The chain employs TRBV10-3 and TRBJ1-3; tentative D call: TRBD1 (6 bases). Trimming pared 6 bases from V and 5 bases from J, leaving 17 bases between. This CDR3 is built from 15 residues. Germline loops: CDR1 ENHRY, CDR2 SYGVKD. In DNA form, the CDR3 reads TGTGCCATCAGCCCCCCTACAGGGACGCGAAACACCATATATTTT. Translating gives CAISPPTGTRNTIYF.

The chain has TRBV27 and TRBJ1-5; TRBD1 aligns across 9 bases. The CDR3 runs to 15 residues. Germline assignment: CDR1 MNHEY and CDR2 SMNVEV (reference sequence). V shed 5 bases and J 4 bases; nucleotides not matched to a gene: 6. The CDR3 DNA follows: TGTGCCAGCAGTGCCACAGGGGGCTGGAATCAGCCCCAGCATTTT. Its protein product is CASSATGGWNQPQHF.

V and J are TRBV28 and TRBJ1-2, with TRBD1 as a possible D gene (5 bases). Germline values: CDR1 MDHEN, CDR2 SYDVKM. CDR3 length: 13 amino acids. The V and J ends lost 7 bases and 8 bases respectively, with 17 bases between them. The CDR3, as DNA: TGTGCCAGCACCCCCTCGGAGGGGAGCGGCTACACCTTC. It encodes CASTPSEGSGYTF.

The gene calls are TRBV30 and TRBJ1-4, with 9 bases matching TRBD1. V shed 6 bases and J 8 bases; nucleotides not matched to a gene: 16. The CDR3 runs 16 residues. Germline V gene sequence: CDR1 GTSNPN, CDR2 SVGIG (reference sequence). CDR3 in DNA: TGTGCCTGTTTGATGGGACAGGGAGGAAGAATGGAAAAACTGTTTTTT. Its translation: CACLMGQGGRMEKLFF.

The chain joins TRBV13 to TRBJ1-4; tentative D call: TRBD1 (6 bases). The CDR3 is 14 amino acids. V lost 5 bases to trimming and J lost 8 bases, with 15 bases between them. CDR1 is PRHDT and CDR2 is FYEKMQ in the germline V gene (reference sequence). The CDR3 bases are TGTGCCAGCAGCCACAGGGAGGTCGGAGAAAAACTGTTTTTT. This sequence encodes CASSHREVGEKLFF. Supplemented by reference TRBV13 and TRBJ1-4, the full variable domain reads AAGVIQSPRHLIKEKRETATLKCYPIPRHDTVYWYQQGPGQDPQFLISFYEKMQSDKGSIPDRFSAQQFSDYHSELNMSSLELGDSALYFCASSHREVGEKLFFGSGTQLSVL.

This chain links TRBV6-6 with TRBJ2-1, with D unresolved. Germline values: CDR1 MNHNY, CDR2 SVGAGI (reference sequence). CDR3 length: 11 residues. V shed 8 bases and J shed 6 bases, with 8 bases lying between them. CDR3 bases: TGTGCCAGCGTCCTCGGCAATGAGCAGTTCTTC. Its protein product is CASVLGNEQFF.

In its sample, this clone was seen a few times. The chain uses TRBV28 and TRBJ1-5; tentatively, D is TRBD1 (6 bases). Trimming took off 6 bases at V and 4 bases at J, with 16 bases between the two ends. CDR1 MDHEN and CDR2 SYDVKM come from the germline V gene. The CDR3 covers 15 residues. The CDR3 sequence is CASRRGGGRNQPQHF. For the CDR3, the DNA is TGTGCCAGCAGGCGAGGCGGGGGCCGTAATCAGCCCCAGCATTTT. The full variable domain, in which reference TRBV28 and TRBJ1-5 provide the parts outside the CDR3, is DVKVTQSSRYLVKRTGEKVFLECVQDMDHENMFWYRQDPGLGLRLIYFSYDVKMKEKGDIPEGYSVSREKKERFSLILESASTNQTSMYLCASRRGGGRNQPQHFGDGTRLSIL.